These 22 T cell receptor beta chains share one sample of origin, sequenced in a study of T cells in localized non-small cell lung cancer (dated by TCRdb to 2020 to 2021). Libraries were prepared through the immunoSEQ multiplex PCR assay. TCRdb carries this immuneACCESS record with in-frame sequences only. Its versions omit some clonotypes, under half of them owing to an unresolved V gene in the studies checked, with the rest unexplained. Present in this sample are about 41,000 clones, 88% of which were seen just once. The top ten constitute about 2.8% of the sample. Here the sequenced sample was peripheral blood, taken before any cancer treatment. These receptors were collected from a female donor older than 55 with stage I squamous cell lung carcinoma.

This clone has only one observation. The chain carries TRBV9 and TRBJ2-2, with D perhaps matching TRBD2 (5 bases). The CDR3 length is 19 residues. V was cut by 0 bases and J by 5 bases, with 23 bases left in between. The V gene's germline CDR1 is SGDLS and CDR2 YYNGEE. DNA for the CDR3: TGTGCCAGCAGCGTAGTTCCTGGTAGCGACGGATCGGGAACCGGGGAGCTGTTTTTT. The encoded protein is CASSVVPGSDGSGTGELFF.

The chain combines TRBV4-1 with TRBJ2-7; weak D call: TRBD1 (5 bases). This CDR3 has 15 residues. Trimming pared 1 base from V and 5 bases from J, leaving 15 bases between. CDR1 is MGHRA, CDR2 YSYEKL, per germline. The CDR3 loop reads CASSQGLQGGHEQYF. The CDR3 nucleotides are TGCGCCAGCAGCCAAGGTTTGCAGGGTGGCCACGAGCAGTACTTC.

V usage is TRBV7-2 and J usage is TRBJ2-5; no definite D call. V shed 2 bases and J shed 5 bases, with 3 bases lying between them. CDR1 SGHTA and CDR2 FQGNSA come from the germline V gene. The CDR3 has 11 residues. CDR3 bases: TGTGCCAGCAGCTTAACGGAGACCCAGTACTTC. This encodes CASSLTETQYF.

The rearrangement uses TRBV19 and TRBJ1-2; tentative D call: TRBD1 (6 bases). CDR1 and CDR2 from the germline V gene are LNHDA and SQIVND (reference sequence). Between the trimmed V and J ends, which lost 3 bases and 5 bases, there was a span of 10 bases. The CDR3 totals 13 residues. This CDR3 is CASSMGGPYGYTF. CDR3 nucleotides: TGTGCCAGTAGTATGGGGGGCCCTTATGGCTACACCTTC.

This chain joins TRBV7-9 and TRBJ1-1; no reliable D call. From germline, CDR1 is SEHNR and CDR2 FQNEAQ (reference sequence). The length of the CDR3 is 12 residues. Trimming shortened V by 3 bases and J by 8 bases, and 10 bases separated the two germline ends. The CDR3 DNA sequence: TGTGCCAGCAGCTTTGGGGTCACGGAAGCTTTCTTT. Its translation: CASSFGVTEAFF. Looking up the rest from reference TRBV7-9 and TRBJ1-1 gives the full variable domain: DTGVSQNPRHKITKRGQNVTFRCDPISEHNRLYWYRQTLGQGPEFLTYFQNEAQLEKSRLLSDRFSAERPKGSFSTLEIQRTEQGDSAMYLCASSFGVTEAFFGQGTRLTVV.

The rearrangement links TRBV6-5 to TRBJ1-2; 9 positions match TRBD1. V was pared by 6 bases and J by 6 bases, with 11 bases of the junction left unmatched. The CDR3 runs 15 residues. CDR1 and CDR2 from the germline V gene are MNHEY and SVGAGI. CDR3 nucleotide sequence: TGTGCCAGCAGCCGTTCGGGGACAGGGACAGATGGCTACACCTTC. Its translation is CASSRSGTGTDGYTF.

The chain recombines TRBV4-2 with TRBJ1-5; D gene unclear. The CDR3 length is 13 residues. The V end was cut by 1 base, the J end by 3 bases, with 4 bases between. Germline V gives CDR1 LGHNA, CDR2 YNFKEQ. The CDR3 bases are TGTGCCAGCAGCCAAGGGGACAATCAGCCCCAGCATTTT. Translated, it gives CASSQGDNQPQHF.

The chain carries TRBV15 and TRBJ1-1; TRBD1 is a possible D gene (5 bases). Trimming shortened V by 0 bases and J by 0 bases, and 11 bases separated the two germline ends. The germline V gene encodes CDR1 LNHNV and CDR2 YYDKDF (reference sequence). The CDR3 runs 16 residues. This CDR3 reads CATSREGTALNTEAFF. The CDR3 nucleotides are TGTGCCACCAGCAGAGAGGGGACCGCCCTGAACACTGAAGCTTTCTTT.

This clone showed up just once. The CDR3: CATSRGIKSTDTQYF. The CDR3, as DNA: TGTGCCACCAGCAGAGGGATTAAATCCACAGATACGCAGTATTTT. The chain employs TRBV15 and TRBJ2-3; no reliable D call. V shed 1 base and J shed 2 bases, with 10 bases lying between them. The germline V gene encodes CDR1 LNHNV and CDR2 YYDKDF (reference sequence). The CDR3 is made up of 15 amino acids.

The chain is built from TRBV7-2 and TRBJ1-6, with D possibly matching TRBD1 (5 bases). The CDR3 sequence is 15 residues long. Germline V CDR1 and CDR2: SGHTA, FQGNSA. With 1 base removed from V and 9 bases from J, the gap between germline ends came to 13 bases. The CDR3 here is CASSLGTTRGSPLHF. The CDR3 region has the DNA TGTGCCAGCAGCTTAGGGACAACGAGGGGTTCACCCCTCCACTTT.

In its sample, this clone was seen once. The chain links TRBV19 to TRBJ2-7, with D possibly being TRBD1 or TRBD2 (5 bases each). V was clipped by 5 bases and J by 6 bases, with 8 bases between them. The CDR3 length is 11 residues. CDR1 is LNHDA and CDR2 is SQIVND in the germline V gene (reference sequence). CDR3 bases: TGTGCCAGTAGTGGGGGTATCGAGCAGTACTTC. As protein: CASSGGIEQYF.

V usage is TRBV5-1 and J usage is TRBJ2-7; D remains unclear. V was pared by 1 base and J by 2 bases, with 7 bases between. This CDR3 is built from 13 residues. Looked up from germline, CDR1 is SGHRS and CDR2 is YFSETQ. CDR3 amino acids: CASSLSSTYEQYF. DNA of the CDR3: TGCGCCAGCAGCTTGTCCTCAACCTACGAGCAGTACTTC.

The V and J genes are TRBV2 and TRBJ2-3; the D gene is possibly TRBD2 (5 bases). Germline V lookup: CDR1 SNHLY, CDR2 FYNNEI. The CDR3 runs to 12 residues. CDR3 residues: CARGSARDTQYF. CDR3 coding DNA: TGTGCTAGAGGGTCAGCGAGAGATACGCAGTATTTT.

This sequence joins TRBV7-3 and TRBJ2-5; D remains unclear. Deletions cut 2 bases from V and 2 bases from J, with 6 bases between. CDR1 SGHTA and CDR2 FQGTGA come from the germline V gene. The CDR3 is made up of 13 amino acids. CDR3 sequence reads: CASSLGRQETQYF. CDR3 nucleotide sequence: TGTGCCAGCAGCTTAGGACGGCAAGAGACCCAGTACTTC. Variable domain in full (rest from reference TRBV7-3 and TRBJ2-5): GAGVSQTPSNKVTEKGKYVELRCDPISGHTALYWYRQSLGQGPEFLIYFQGTGAADDSGLPNDRFFAVRPEGSVSTLKIQRTERGDSAVYLCASSLGRQETQYFGPGTRLLVL.

This clone came up a few times. The chain couples TRBV6-6 to TRBJ1-3; no reliable D call. Trimming removed 8 bases from V and 1 base from J, with 6 bases in between. The CDR3 spans 12 residues. Germline assignment: CDR1 MNHNY and CDR2 SVGAGI (reference sequence). In DNA form, the CDR3 reads TGTGCCAGCTCCCTATCTGGAAACACCATATATTTT. It encodes CASSLSGNTIYF.

J is TRBJ2-5 and V is TRBV5-1, with D perhaps TRBD1 (6 bases). V lost 4 bases and J lost 3, with 13 bases in between. The CDR3 is made up of 14 amino acids. The V gene's germline CDR1 is SGHRS and CDR2 YFSETQ. In DNA, the CDR3 is TGCGCCAGCAGCCGATGGGCAGGGGAAGAGACCCAGTACTTC. Protein: CASSRWAGEETQYF.

The J gene is TRBJ2-2, the V gene TRBV28; D remains ambiguous. V was shortened by 1 base and J by 6 bases, with 3 bases between the two germline ends. The CDR3 covers 12 residues. Germline CDR1 is MDHEN and CDR2 is SYDVKM. In nucleotides, the CDR3 is TGTGCCAGCAGTTTATTGGCCGGGGAGCTGTTTTTT. Translating it yields CASSLLAGELFF.

This clone was observed a single time. V usage is TRBV5-8 and J usage is TRBJ2-2; D is uncertain. Looked up from germline, CDR1 is SGHTS and CDR2 is YDEGEE. Between the trimmed V and J ends, which lost 0 bases and 6 bases, there was a span of 12 bases. The CDR3 runs 15 residues. The CDR3 reads CASSLDLRAAGELFF. The DNA for the CDR3 is TGTGCCAGCAGCTTGGACCTAAGGGCGGCCGGGGAGCTGTTTTTT.

This clone was seen a single time. This chain connects TRBV7-2 to TRBJ2-5, with D perhaps matching TRBD1 (6 bases). CDR1 SGHTA and CDR2 FQGNSA come from the germline V gene. The CDR3 runs 14 residues. With 6 bases removed from V and 9 bases from J, the gap between germline ends came to 20 bases. The CDR3 loop reads CASSPGQPVLAQYF. CDR3 sequence (DNA): TGTGCCAGCAGTCCCGGACAGCCGGTGCTGGCCCAGTACTTC.

The chain has TRBV7-9 and TRBJ2-1, with TRBD1 matching over 8 bases. V lost 4 bases to trimming and J lost 3 bases; unmatched junction nucleotides: 2. Germline assignment: CDR1 SEHNR and CDR2 FQNEAQ (reference sequence). There are 14 residues in the CDR3. CDR3 residues: CASSYGQGYNEQFF. The CDR3 nucleotides read TGTGCCAGCAGCTATGGACAGGGCTACAATGAGCAGTTCTTC.

This chain connects TRBV6-5 to TRBJ2-3, with 7 bases aligning to TRBD1. V was clipped by 2 bases and J by 8 bases; unmatched bases: 13. The germline gives CDR1 MNHEY, CDR2 SVGAGI. This CDR3 region has 16 residues. Here the CDR3 DNA reads TGTGCCAGCAGTTACAGTCGACAGGGCCCCTCAGCTACGCAGTATTTT. Translating gives CASSYSRQGPSATQYF.

The rearrangement uses TRBV29-1 and TRBJ1-5; 8 nucleotides line up with TRBD1. CDR1 is SQVTM, CDR2 ANQGSEA, per germline. The V segment lost 6 bases and the J segment 2 bases; nucleotides outside the gene matches: 3. The CDR3 has 13 residues. The CDR3 loop is CSVQTGGNQPQHF. CDR3 nucleotide sequence: TGCAGCGTCCAGACAGGGGGCAATCAGCCCCAGCATTTT.